This entry features one T cell receptor beta chain sequence. These data originate in a study of blood T cell repertoires in COVID-19. Study in general: Specimens from acute and convalescent COVID-19 originated in the United States, Italy and Spain.

This CDR3 has 15 residues. Germline V gene data show CDR1 as LGHNA and CDR2 as YSLEER. V gave up 0 bases and J gave up 0 bases, with 6 bases separating them. The data were produced by immunoSEQ multiplex PCR, yet TCRdb's version contains in-frame clones alone and is incomplete. The table shows under 400,000 clones, with around 90% occurring only once. The sequenced material came from peripheral blood. The TCR comes from a young man with active or convalescent COVID-19. The genes are TRBV4-3 and TRBJ1-5; no clear D. The CDR3 reads CASSQDLSSNQPQHF. The CDR3 region has the DNA TGCGCCAGCAGCCAAGATCTCTCTAGCAATCAGCCCCAGCATTTT.